This T cell receptor beta chain appears in the sequencing data of a study of T cell repertoires in cytomegalovirus infection. The CDR3 is 11 residues long. Germline V gene lookup returns CDR1 DFQATT and CDR2 SNEGSKA (reference sequence). Trimming took off 6 bases at V and 8 bases at J, with 13 bases between the two ends. TCRdb fed the reads into MiXCR, producing one record per CDR3 protein. Of roughly 240,000 distinct CDR3 sequences listed, roughly 6.5% were seen once; the top ten hold 5.5% to 8%. Study-level results: The ex vivo response was dominated by HLA-C-restricted CMV-specific TCR beta clonotypes.

This clonotype was observed at least ten times. Its specificity is not known. V is TRBV20-1 and J is TRBJ1-2; tentatively, D is TRBD1 (5 bases). This sequence originates from a human donor in good health (CMV status not recorded). Some clones in this sample may be carry-over from other donors' samples. Sequenced input: PBMCs. This CDR3 reads CSATGARGYTF. The CDR3 coding sequence is TGCAGTGCCACCGGGGCAAGAGGCTACACCTTC.